The T cell receptor (beta chain) under discussion was sequenced for a study of tumor and adjacent non-tumor tissue in lung cancer (dated by TCRdb to 2016 to 2018). Concerning the study at large: Of the cohort, some 12 patients had adenocarcinoma, 2 had squamous cell carcinoma and 1 had small cell lung cancer. Among the roughly 15 patients, ages ranged from about 31 to 85 years, roughly 10 were men and 5 were women, and disease was TNM stage I to III. More than 25 paired specimens, one tumor and one normal lung sample per patient, were profiled by TCRbeta CDR3 sequencing. A total of some 130,000,000 productive TCRbeta reads were generated by sequencing, corresponding to an average of roughly 4.1 million reads per sample. The study compared bulk TCRbeta repertoires from lung tumor tissue and matched distant non-tumor lung tissue of some 15 lung cancer patients.

The library was prepared using multiplex PCR. The sequencing machine was an Illumina HiSeq 2500. TCRbeta libraries were constructed through three rounds of nested PCR with primers (Table S4) according to protocols modified from ARM-PCR. PCR products of 200-500 bp were gel-excised and purified with the QIAquick gel extraction kit before sequencing. The source study handled its data this way. Reads were cleaned with Trimmomatic, merged with FLASH into complete CDR3 sequences, and assigned to V(D)J germline segments with MiTCR. Clonal diversity was calculated as the inverse Simpson's index using VDJtools. In-frame sequences lacking a premature stop codon were counted as productive reads. The public reads were run again by TCRdb, first through fastp at Q25 and then through MiXCR, and only productive beta chains were kept. Identical CDR3 proteins give one entry, which carries the most common genes and DNA. These V and J calls rely on TCRdb rather than the paper's analysis. Within this sample are some 100,000 distinct CDR3 sequences, with 65% of them counted one time only. Jointly, the top ten make up roughly a fifth of the sample.

Summary of the overall study and its limitations: Peripheral blood was not sequenced, so blood TCRbeta repertoires were not examined in the lung cancer patients of the study. TCR diversity (inverse Simpson) was significantly higher in tumor than in normal lung tissue (431.37 vs 166.20, P = 0.0075, Mann-Whitney U test). TCR diversity was significantly higher in younger patients, and higher tumor TCR diversity was associated with shorter overall and disease-free survival. Only roughly 15 patients were in the cohort, and the authors stated that larger samples and more detailed clinical data are needed. Neither the sequencing platform nor unique molecular identifiers are named or mentioned anywhere in the methods. In normal lung, the top 100 clones accounted for a significantly larger cumulative share of the repertoire than in tumor tissue.

RNA was isolated from bulk, unsorted tissue, and RNA quality was assessed with a NanoDrop ND-1000 and an Agilent 2100. For the normal lung samples, distant non-tumor tissue was collected more than 3 cm away from the tumor edge. All donors had newly diagnosed lung cancer, had not received prior chemotherapy, and were admitted for thoracic surgery in China between August and November 2014. The study excluded patients who had received radiotherapy or chemotherapy before or who had another cancer at the same time. Pieces of surgical tissue measuring roughly 1-2.3 cm3 were kept in RNAlater solution and stored at -80 degrees C until use. In this sample, this clonotype turned up a few times. Which antigen it targets is not known. It may be a read error: a sequence one base away is much more abundant. In the germline V gene (reference sequence), CDR1 corresponds to DFQATT and CDR2 to SNEGSKA. The V end loses 1 base and the J end loses 1 base, and a stretch of 16 bases separates them. Including cysteine and phenylalanine, the CDR3 has 16 amino acids. The retained sequence is limited to the CDR3, 48 bases, with the frame set at the first base.

This receptor was identified in a man aged 25-45 years with non-small cell lung cancer. Sequences were obtained from distant non-tumor lung tissue. The V and J segments used are TRBV20-1 and TRBJ2-5; the D gene could be either TRBD1 or TRBD2, each agreeing at 5 bases. The CDR3 corresponds to CSARGLERGVQETQYF. The nucleotide sequence is given as TGCAGTGCTAGAGGTCTCGAAAGAGGGGTCCAAGAGACCCAGTACTTC.